Listed here are 5 T cell receptor beta chains from one sample, sequenced in a study of blood T cell repertoires in COVID-19. TCRdb keeps only in-frame clones here, not all; method: immunoSEQ multiplex PCR. The sample records some 60,000 clones, 85% to 90% being singletons. Sequenced sample: peripheral blood. The receptor set was obtained from a man between 60 and 75 years old with acute or convalescent COVID-19.

This chain uses TRBV21-1 with TRBJ2-7; the table's TRBD2 call for D was not verified on the DNA. TRBV21-1 is given as a pseudogene. The CDR3 is made up of 12 amino acids. The CDR3 bases are TGTGCCAGCAGCAAAGTCGGTTCTATGCAGTACTTC. Translating it yields CASSKVGSMQYF.

The rearrangement links TRBV5-1 to TRBJ1-1, with a tentative D call TRBD1 (5 bases). The CDR3 is 14 residues long. V was shortened by 0 bases and J by 3 bases, with 9 bases between the two germline ends. Per germline, CDR1 SGHRS and CDR2 YFSETQ. CDR3 loop: CASSLGGADTEAFF. CDR3 nucleotide sequence: TGCGCCAGCAGCTTGGGGGGCGCGGACACTGAAGCTTTCTTT.

This chain joins TRBV10-2 and TRBJ1-1; D remains unclear. Trimming stripped 4 bases from V and 1 base from J, with 10 bases between. Germline assignment: CDR1 WSHSY and CDR2 SAAADI. There are 14 residues in the CDR3. This chain's CDR3 is CASSADAGNTEAFF. CDR3 coding DNA: TGCGCCAGCAGTGCCGACGCGGGGAACACTGAAGCTTTCTTT.

The genes are TRBV3-1 (or the pseudogene TRBV3-2) and TRBJ2-3; TRBD1 might be the D (6 bases). Germline CDR1 reads LGHDT; CDR2 reads YNNKEL (reference sequence). V was cut by 4 bases and J by 0 bases, with 11 bases left in between. The CDR3 loop spans 15 amino acids. The CDR3 DNA is TGTGCCAGCAGCCCCCAGGGGACCAGCACAGATACGCAGTATTTT. Translating gives CASSPQGTSTDTQYF.

The chain couples TRBV11-2 to TRBJ2-1, with TRBD2 matching over 13 bases. The CDR3 contains 19 residues. Germline CDR1 is SGHAT and CDR2 is FQNNGV. Trimming removed 3 bases from V and 4 bases from J; junction bases left unmatched: 12. The chain's CDR3 is CASSFPGTSGAGGYNEQFF. CDR3 nucleotide sequence: TGTGCCAGCAGCTTTCCCGGGACTAGCGGGGCCGGGGGTTACAATGAGCAGTTCTTC.